Below, 22 T cell receptor beta chains from the same sample are listed, as sequenced in a study of response to subunit inactivated influenza vaccine. TCRdb reanalysed the RT-PCR reads using MiXCR and keeps one entry per CDR3 protein. The repertoire includes 300,000 to 350,000 distinct CDR3 sequences, 21% of them detected once, and roughly 10% sits in the top ten. Sequences were derived from PBMCs from blood, sampled about 20 months after vaccination. Receptors originate from a man aged 50-75 years who received an inactivated influenza vaccine.

This clonotype occurred many times. V gene TRBV12-3 or TRBV12-4 combines with J gene TRBJ1-6, with D uncertain. Trimming stripped 5 bases from V and 13 bases from J, with 12 bases between. The CDR3 loop spans 12 amino acids. This CDR3 is CASSHQSSPLHF. The CDR3 DNA sequence: TGTGCCAGCAGTCACCAGAGTTCGCCCCTCCACTTT.

To note about this clonotype: This may stem from a read error, because a much larger clone lies one nucleotide away. The rearrangement links TRBV6-2 or TRBV6-3 to TRBJ2-5; the match to TRBD2 covers 11 bases. The germline gives CDR1 MNHEY, CDR2 SVGEGT. The junction had 1 base not matched to a gene; V was cut back by 5 bases and J by 5 bases. The CDR3 loop spans 13 amino acids. The CDR3 nucleotides are TGTGCCAGCAGTCGGACTAGCGGGGAGACCCAGTACTTC. Its protein product is CASSRTSGETQYF.

This chain connects TRBV10-3 to TRBJ2-3, with no clear D. There are 14 residues in the CDR3. The germline CDR1 and CDR2 sequences are ENHRY and SYGVKD. Trimming left V 2 bases short and J 1 base short, with 7 bases between. The CDR3 DNA reads as TGTGCCATCAGTGAGCCCGTCCGCACAGATACGCAGTATTTT. Its translation is CAISEPVRTDTQYF.

As to this clonotype: This may arise from a read error, as a much more abundant clone is one base away. This sequence joins TRBV29-1 and TRBJ1-5, with 8 bases aligning to TRBD1. Germline V gene data show CDR1 as SQVTM and CDR2 as ANQGSEA. This CDR3 is 14 amino acids long. The CDR3 DNA reads TGCAGCGTTACTACAGGGGGGTCAGGTCAGGCCCAGCATTTT. Translation: CSVTTGGSGQAQHF.

The genes are TRBV28 and TRBJ1-5; D gene ambiguous. The CDR3 has 19 residues. The V end lost 3 bases, the J end lost 0 bases, and 21 bases lay between the germline ends. Germline V gene sequence: CDR1 MDHEN, CDR2 SYDVKM. CDR3: CASSFPGHSLFYSNQPQHF. CDR3 nucleotides: TGTGCCAGCAGTTTTCCGGGTCACTCTCTTTTTTATAGCAATCAGCCCCAGCATTTT.

V usage is TRBV5-1 and J usage is TRBJ1-1; D unclear. This CDR3 contains 15 residues. Germline V gene lookup returns CDR1 SGHRS and CDR2 YFSETQ. Trimming shortened V by 0 bases and J by 10 bases, and 19 bases separated the two germline ends. The CDR3 region has the DNA TGCGCCAGCAGCTTGGCTCTAGCAGGATCTTTCCCAGCTTTCTTT. It yields the protein CASSLALAGSFPAFF.

The rearrangement uses TRBV10-1 and TRBJ2-2, with a tentative D call TRBD2 (7 bases). Germline CDR1 and CDR2: WNHNN and SYGVQD (reference sequence). This CDR3 is built from 15 residues. V was clipped by 4 bases and J by 4 bases, with 13 bases between them. As DNA, the CDR3 is TGCGCCAGCAGTGCAACGGGGGGCCCCACCGGGGAGCTGTTTTTT. It is translated as CASSATGGPTGELFF.

This clonotype was observed a few times. The CDR3 nucleotides read TGCGCCAGCAGTGAGATCACAGGGGGAGGCACTGAAGCTTTCTTT. The encoded protein is CASSEITGGGTEAFF. V and J are TRBV10-2 and TRBJ1-1; the match to TRBD1 covers 8 bases. CDR1 is WSHSY, CDR2 SAAADI, per germline. CDR3 length: 15 amino acids. Germline trimming cut 2 bases from V and 4 bases from J; bases unmatched to any gene: 6.

The chain employs TRBV5-6 and TRBJ2-7; no clear D. The V end lost 3 bases, the J end lost 6 bases, and 10 bases lay between the germline ends. The V gene's germline CDR1 is SGHDT and CDR2 YYEEEE. The CDR3 is 12 amino acids. CDR3 protein: CASSSLGIEQYF. The CDR3 DNA reads as TGTGCCAGCAGCTCCCTTGGAATCGAGCAGTACTTC. Full variable domain (outside the CDR3, taken from reference TRBV5-6 and TRBJ2-7): DAGVTQSPTHLIKTRGQQVTLRCSPKSGHDTVSWYQQALGQGPQFIFQYYEEEERQRGNFPDRFSGHQFPNYSSELNVNALLLGDSALYLCASSSLGIEQYFGPGTRLTVT.

This rearrangement joins TRBV6-1 to TRBJ1-4; D gene ambiguous. The CDR3 runs 13 residues. The germline V gene encodes CDR1 MNHNS and CDR2 SASEGT. Trimming stripped 6 bases from V and 4 bases from J, with 9 bases between. The CDR3 region is CASRWEFNEKLFF. CDR3 DNA sequence: TGTGCCAGCAGGTGGGAGTTTAATGAAAAACTGTTTTTT.

This clonotype was seen many times. This chain uses TRBV4-2 with TRBJ2-1; 12 bases match TRBD2. This CDR3 is 15 amino acids long. Germline CDR1 reads LGHNA; CDR2 reads YNFKEQ. The ends lost 4 bases at V and 4 bases at J; junction bases unmatched: 2. The CDR3 bases are TGTGCCAGCAGCCCGGGACTAGCGGGTTACAATGAGCAGTTCTTC. Translated, it gives CASSPGLAGYNEQFF.

The rearrangement links TRBV20-1 to TRBJ1-1; D is uncertain. There are 12 residues in the CDR3. V lost 1 base and J 4 bases, leaving 7 bases between the germline ends. Germline values: CDR1 DFQATT, CDR2 SNEGSKA (reference sequence). Written as DNA, the CDR3 is TGCAGTGCTAGAGTACCCCCCACTGAAGCTTTCTTT. It is translated as CSARVPPTEAFF.

J is TRBJ1-4 and V is TRBV4-2, with D maybe TRBD1 (6 bases). The CDR3 spans 16 residues. V shed 1 base and J shed 6 bases, with 15 bases lying between them. Per the germline V gene, CDR1 is LGHNA and CDR2 is YNFKEQ. Written as DNA, the CDR3 is TGTGCCAGCAGCCAAGCGGCCAGGGAGGGGGATGAAAAACTGTTTTTT. It translates to CASSQAAREGDEKLFF.

The table lists this clonotype with many counts. V is TRBV4-3 and J is TRBJ1-1, with D tentatively TRBD1 (5 bases). The ends were cut back, 0 bases at V and 1 base at J, with 6 bases in the middle. CDR1 and CDR2 from the germline V gene are LGHNA and YSLEER. This CDR3 spans 14 amino acids. As DNA, the CDR3 is TGCGCCAGCAGCCAAGACAGGGAGAACACTGAAGCTTTCTTT. It specifies CASSQDRENTEAFF.

This clonotype came up many times. V gene TRBV7-8 combines with J gene TRBJ1-5, with 8 bases lining up with TRBD1. V was pared by 3 bases and J by 8 bases, with 3 bases of the junction left unmatched. The germline CDR1 and CDR2 sequences are SGHVS and FQNEAQ. This CDR3 has 13 residues. The CDR3 loop is CASSLDRAEPQHF. The DNA of the CDR3 is TGTGCCAGCAGCTTGGACAGGGCTGAGCCCCAGCATTTT. The variable domain in full, completed from reference TRBV7-8 and TRBJ1-5, reads GAGVSQSPRYKVAKRGQDVALRCDPISGHVSLFWYQQALGQGPEFLTYFQNEAQLDKSGLPSDRFFAERPEGSVSTLKIQRTQQEDSAVYLCASSLDRAEPQHFGDGTRLSIL.

The chain links TRBV12-3 or TRBV12-4 to TRBJ1-1, with 7 bases identical to TRBD1. J was trimmed by 6 bases and V by 7 bases; bases with no gene match: 11. This CDR3 is built from 14 residues. CDR3 sequence: CASTSTGLFSEAFF. CDR3 bases: TGTGCCAGCACCTCGACAGGGTTATTTTCTGAAGCTTTCTTT.

The V and J genes are TRBV5-6 and TRBJ2-7, with 9 bases matching TRBD2. V was clipped by 3 bases and J by 4 bases; unmatched bases: 5. The CDR3 has 14 amino acids. The germline CDR1 and CDR2 sequences are SGHDT and YYEEEE. CDR3 in amino acids: CASSSGLARYEQYF. The CDR3 DNA follows: TGTGCCAGCAGCTCTGGACTAGCGAGGTACGAGCAGTACTTC.

The gene calls are TRBV9 and TRBJ1-4; D gene uncertain. Trimming removed 4 bases from V and 4 bases from J, with 11 bases in between. Per the germline V gene, CDR1 is SGDLS and CDR2 is YYNGEE. The CDR3 is made up of 14 amino acids. Here the CDR3 DNA reads TGTGCCAGCAGCCCAGAGGTTCATAATGAAAAACTGTTTTTT. Translated, it gives CASSPEVHNEKLFF.

This clonotype occurred a few times. The genes are TRBV5-5 and TRBJ1-4; no firm D call. From germline, CDR1 is SGHKS and CDR2 YYEKEE (reference sequence). There are 15 residues in the CDR3. V lost 4 bases to trimming and J lost 4 bases, with 14 bases between them. DNA of the CDR3: TGTGCCAGCAGCCCCCGGATAGGGTTTAATGAAAAACTGTTTTTT. It encodes CASSPRIGFNEKLFF.

The chain carries TRBV9 and TRBJ2-2; 8 nucleotides match TRBD2. V dropped 0 bases and J dropped 1; count of bases not matched to a gene: 5. CDR1 is SGDLS and CDR2 is YYNGEE in the germline V gene. The CDR3 contains 17 residues. CDR3 sequence: CASSVVASGQNTGELFF. In nucleotides, the CDR3 is TGTGCCAGCAGCGTAGTGGCTAGCGGGCAGAACACCGGGGAGCTGTTTTTT.

The table lists this clonotype with a few counts. The chain has TRBV7-2 and TRBJ2-7, with D possibly being TRBD2 (5 bases). CDR1 and CDR2 (germline): SGHTA, FQGNSA. The ends were cut back, 2 bases at V and 0 bases at J, with 14 bases in the middle. CDR3 length equals 16 residues. CDR3 sequence reads: CASSLSSSGSSYEQYF. In DNA, the CDR3 is TGTGCCAGCAGCTTATCATCAAGCGGAAGCTCCTACGAGCAGTACTTC.

The CDR3 loop reads CASSQTGGGDGYTF. CDR3 bases: TGTGCCAGCAGCCAGACAGGGGGCGGTGATGGCTACACCTTC. The chain links TRBV3-1 to TRBJ1-2; 10 bases fit TRBD1. The junction had 4 bases not matched to a gene; V was cut back by 3 bases and J by 6 bases. This CDR3 has 14 amino acids. Germline-derived CDR1 and CDR2 are LGHDT and YNNKEL (reference sequence).